This TCR beta chain was observed in a study of shared clonotypes between healthy human individuals. This table comes from immunoSEQ multiplex PCR, and its TCRdb copy is limited to in-frame clones, with some not included. The table records 2,100,000 or so clones, approximately 96% of them present only once. J was trimmed by 0 bases and V by 2 bases; bases with no gene match: 13. The length of the CDR3 is 18 residues. Germline V CDR1 and CDR2: MGHRA, YSYEKL. This clonotype was obtained from a man younger than 30 in good health. The sample comprised naive CD4+ T cells sorted from blood. The sample's subset: CD45RA+ positively selected. V gene TRBV4-1 combines with J gene TRBJ2-7; 7 bases are shared with TRBD2. CDR3 region: CASSQQEGRGVHSYEQYF. CDR3 sequence (DNA): TGCGCCAGCAGCCAACAGGAGGGTCGGGGGGTCCACTCCTACGAGCAGTACTTC.